This TCR beta chain was sequenced in a study of Ad26.COV2.S vaccination and SARS-CoV-2 variants. Per germline, CDR1 GTSNPN and CDR2 SVGIG (reference sequence). This CDR3 contains 12 residues. V lost 2 bases, J lost 9 bases, and 8 bases lay in between. The study, taken as a whole, reports: CD8+ and CD4+ T cells specific for spike reportedly responded with substantial breadth after vaccination. Spike-specific TCR breadth was greater after Ad26.COV2.S than placebo.

This clone was seen once. Its target is not known. Sequencing was performed with immunoSEQ multiplex PCR; in TCRdb, only in-frame clones are kept and a portion is missing. This sample has hundreds of thousands of clones, with more than 70% found just once. Treatment of the sample: around 19 received Ad26.COV2.S at low or high dose, single or two shots; 5 received placebo; per-sample allocation not given. Samples were taken on day 63 after the first vaccine or placebo injection. This receptor was identified in a person aged 18-65 years who received the Ad26.COV2.S COVID-19 vaccine or a placebo. The chain links TRBV30 to TRBJ1-6, with D unresolved. The sample here was peripheral blood, taken in a trial of Ad26.COV2.S vaccine versus placebo. The CDR3 nucleotides read TGTGCCTGGAGTAAGATTGGTTCACCCCTCCACTTT. As protein: CAWSKIGSPLHF.